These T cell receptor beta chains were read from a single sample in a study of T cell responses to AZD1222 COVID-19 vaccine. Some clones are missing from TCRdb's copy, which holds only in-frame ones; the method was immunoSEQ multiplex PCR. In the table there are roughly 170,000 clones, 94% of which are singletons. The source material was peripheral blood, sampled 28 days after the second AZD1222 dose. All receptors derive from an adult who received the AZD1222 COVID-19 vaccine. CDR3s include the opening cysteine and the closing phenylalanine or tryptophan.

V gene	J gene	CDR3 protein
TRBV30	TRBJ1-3	CAWSPGSNGNTIYF
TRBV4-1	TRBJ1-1	CASSPGAGTTEAFF
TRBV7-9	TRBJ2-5	CASSSLDKYQETQYF
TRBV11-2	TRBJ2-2	CASSLNNRRRSSGELFF
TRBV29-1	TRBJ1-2	CSVDQTGTGNYGYTF
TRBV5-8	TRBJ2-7	CASSWQTGTNEQYF
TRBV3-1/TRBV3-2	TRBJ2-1	CASSIRGGSSYNEQFF
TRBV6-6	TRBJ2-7	CASRSDSYEQYF
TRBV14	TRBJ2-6	CASSQGGGFGANVLTF
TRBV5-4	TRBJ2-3	CASSLEPITTDTQYF
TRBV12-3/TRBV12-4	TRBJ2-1	CASSLTPLFKFF
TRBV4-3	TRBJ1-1	CASSRGAGTEAFF
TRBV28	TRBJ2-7	CASSSPDRPAYF
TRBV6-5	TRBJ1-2	CASSRDLGGYGYTF
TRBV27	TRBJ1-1	CASSLRFGGNTEAFF
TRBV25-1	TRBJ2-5	CASQGAGETQYF
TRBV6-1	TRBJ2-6	CASSEGVSSGANVLTF
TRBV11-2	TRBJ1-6	CASSSNTGDSPLHF
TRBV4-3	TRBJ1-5	CASSHSRGQPQHF
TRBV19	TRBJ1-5	CASTPLGSQPQHF
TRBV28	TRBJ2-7	CASSPRNLPYEQYF
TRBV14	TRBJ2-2	CASRQGRNTGELFF
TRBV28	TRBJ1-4	CASSFGGNNEKLFF
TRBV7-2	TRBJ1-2	CASSLEGRNYGYTF
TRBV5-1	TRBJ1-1	CASSPFRTGQNTEAFF
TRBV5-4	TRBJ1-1	CASSWGQGITEAFF
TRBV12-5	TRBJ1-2	CASGPTGYYGYTF
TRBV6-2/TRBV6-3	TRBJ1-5	CASSITRDRVNNQPQHF
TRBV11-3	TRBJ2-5	CASSSKGDRQFGETQYF
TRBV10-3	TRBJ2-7	CAIRPIDRRYEQYF
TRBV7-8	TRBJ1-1	CASSFPGQGIENTEAFF
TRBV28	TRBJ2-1	CASSLSRGNHNEQFF
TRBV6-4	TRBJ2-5	CASSRDRGETQYF
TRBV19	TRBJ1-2	CASSMGQAYGYTF
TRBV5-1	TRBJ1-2	CASSPGGEYGYTF